The T cell receptor beta chain under discussion was sequenced for a study of T cell responses to AZD1222 COVID-19 vaccine. About the research overall: Second-dose intervals of approximately 4 or approximately 12 weeks were pooled. Findings and limits, study-wide: Spike-specific TCR breadth and depth both grew after two AZD1222 doses. Across the whole spike, CD4 TCRs peaked at regions 160-218 and 743-854. As reported, nearly half of all spike-specific TCRs target variant regions that are unmutated.

This CDR3 region has 14 residues. Germline CDR1 reads SGHVS; CDR2 reads FQNEAQ. Trimming left V 6 bases short and J 1 base short, with 12 bases between. Concerning this clone: The antigen is not known.

Generated by immunoSEQ multiplex PCR, the TCRdb table keeps only in-frame clones and is missing some. The sample lists about 170,000 clones, about nine tenths occurring once. The sequence was collected from an adult in good health. The specimen comprised peripheral blood, sampled on day 0 of AZD1222 vaccination. The chain employs TRBV7-8 and TRBJ1-1; no firm D call. CDR3 nucleotide sequence: TGTGCCAGCAGTCAAGAATGGGGGAACACTGAAGCTTTCTTT. It translates to CASSQEWGNTEAFF.